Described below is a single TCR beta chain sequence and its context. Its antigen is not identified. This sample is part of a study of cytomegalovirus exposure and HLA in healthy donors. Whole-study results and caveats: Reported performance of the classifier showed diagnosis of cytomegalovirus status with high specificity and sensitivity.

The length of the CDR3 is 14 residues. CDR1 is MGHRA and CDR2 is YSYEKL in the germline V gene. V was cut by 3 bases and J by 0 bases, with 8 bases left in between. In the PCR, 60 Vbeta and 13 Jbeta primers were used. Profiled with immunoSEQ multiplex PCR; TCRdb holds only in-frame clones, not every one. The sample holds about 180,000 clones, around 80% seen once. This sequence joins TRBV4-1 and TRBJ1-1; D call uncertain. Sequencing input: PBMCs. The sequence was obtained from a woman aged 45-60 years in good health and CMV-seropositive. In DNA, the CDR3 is TGCGCCAGCAGCCAGTCGTTCCTGAACACTGAAGCTTTCTTT. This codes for CASSQSFLNTEAFF.